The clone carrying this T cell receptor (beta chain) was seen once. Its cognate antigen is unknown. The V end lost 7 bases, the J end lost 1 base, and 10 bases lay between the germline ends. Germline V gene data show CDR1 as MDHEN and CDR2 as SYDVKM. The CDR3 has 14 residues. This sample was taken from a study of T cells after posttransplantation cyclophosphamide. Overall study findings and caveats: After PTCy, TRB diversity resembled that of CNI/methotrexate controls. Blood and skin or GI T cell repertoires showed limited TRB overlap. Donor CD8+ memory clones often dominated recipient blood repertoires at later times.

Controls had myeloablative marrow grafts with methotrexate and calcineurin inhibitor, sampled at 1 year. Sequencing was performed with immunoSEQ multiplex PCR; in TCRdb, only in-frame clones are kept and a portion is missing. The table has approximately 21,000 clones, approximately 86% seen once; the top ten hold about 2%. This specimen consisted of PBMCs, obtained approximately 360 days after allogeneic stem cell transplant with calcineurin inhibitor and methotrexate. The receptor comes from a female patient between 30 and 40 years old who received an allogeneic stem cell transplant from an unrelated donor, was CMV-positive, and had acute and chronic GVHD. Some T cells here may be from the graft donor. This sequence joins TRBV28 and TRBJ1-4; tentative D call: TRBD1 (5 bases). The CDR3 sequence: CASTRDRTNEKLFF. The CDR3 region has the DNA TGTGCCAGCACCAGAGACAGAACTAATGAAAAACTGTTTTTT.